The clone carrying this TCR beta chain was seen a handful of times. The antigen remains unidentified. cDNA synthesis used the whole RNA isolate, giving expressed TCRB sequences. Repertoires were generated with immunoSEQ multiplex PCR, while TCRdb's copy carries only in-frame clones and drops some. The sample shows roughly 290,000 clones, about 8.5% of them seen only once. The entry originates in a study of beta chain features in type 1 diabetes. Study results and limitations: Insertions at VDJ junctions were less frequent in type 1 diabetes patients. These patients also deleted more nucleotides at the same junctions. All four CD4+ subsets from Type 1 diabetes patients carried moderately but significantly shorter TCRB CDR3s. Whatever favoring of shorter templates PCR might show would apply equally to patients and controls.

The CDR3 is 13 amino acids. In germline, CDR1 is MDHEN, CDR2 SYDVKM. The V gene lost 2 bases and the J gene lost 10 bases, with 12 bases spanning the gap. Sequenced material: central memory CD4+ T cells from blood. The J gene is TRBJ1-5, the V gene TRBV28; a possible D gene is TRBD1 (5 bases). The sequence derives from a woman under 30 in good health. The CDR3 loop reads CASSLVGGDPQHF. The CDR3 DNA reads TGTGCCAGCAGTTTAGTCGGGGGTGATCCCCAGCATTTT.